A single sample gave rise to the 7 T cell receptor beta chains below, sequenced in a study of graft-versus-host responses after intestinal transplantation. Produced via immunoSEQ multiplex PCR; TCRdb's table is partial and in-frame only. The top ten clones hold 5% to 7% of a sample with some 46,000 clones, approximately 92% of them seen once. The source was PBMCs, collected about 790 days after a first intestinal transplant, on the day of a second. The receptors derive from a human patient who received an intestinal transplant, so some T cells may come from the graft donor.

Only one count was recorded for this clone. The V call is TRBV19, the J call TRBJ1-1; the match to TRBD1 covers 9 bases. Germline CDR1 and CDR2: LNHDA and SQIVND (reference sequence). This CDR3 is built from 13 residues. J lost 11 bases, V lost 6 bases, and 10 bases had no gene match. Here the CDR3 reads CASSRGQGFGAFF. As DNA, the CDR3 is TGTGCCAGTAGCAGGGGACAGGGATTCGGGGCTTTCTTT.

This rearrangement joins TRBV5-1 to TRBJ2-7; TRBD1 matches at 10 bases. With V trimmed by 4 bases and J by 0 bases, 7 bases remained unmatched. There are 16 residues in the CDR3. The germline CDR1 and CDR2 sequences are SGHRS and YFSETQ. The CDR3: CASSPRTGGLSYEQYF. CDR3 sequence (DNA): TGCGCCAGCAGCCCCAGGACAGGGGGGCTCTCCTACGAGCAGTACTTC.

V is TRBV14 and J is TRBJ2-6; D uncertain. Germline V gene sequence: CDR1 SGHDN, CDR2 FVKESK. The CDR3 has 13 amino acids. V lost 5 bases, J lost 0 bases, and 2 bases lay in between. The CDR3 DNA follows: TGTGCCAGCAGCTACTCTGGGGCCAACGTCCTGACTTTC. This codes for CASSYSGANVLTF.

The chain is built from TRBV9 and TRBJ2-5, with 10 bases that match TRBD2. This CDR3 is built from 15 residues. V trimming: 3 bases; J trimming: 4 bases; junction bases outside the gene matches: 6. Germline assignment: CDR1 SGDLS and CDR2 YYNGEE. This CDR3 is CASSAGVAGGETQYF. For the CDR3, the DNA is TGTGCCAGCAGCGCAGGGGTAGCGGGAGGAGAGACCCAGTACTTC.

This clone was seen a handful of times. The V call is TRBV15, the J call TRBJ2-5; no clear D. Deletions cut 0 bases from V and 5 bases from J, with 13 bases between. The CDR3 sequence is 15 residues long. Germline V CDR1 and CDR2: LNHNV, YYDKDF (reference sequence). The CDR3 DNA follows: TGTGCCACCAGCAGAGATAGGGAAGGGCCCGAGACCCAGTACTTC. The encoded protein is CATSRDREGPETQYF.

This clone was seen only a few times. The V gene is TRBV2, the J gene TRBJ1-1; D gene ambiguous. The CDR3 has 13 amino acids. CDR1 and CDR2 (germline): SNHLY, FYNNEI. V was cut by 2 bases and J by 2 bases, with 6 bases left in between. The CDR3 protein is CASSESENTEAFF. The CDR3 DNA is TGTGCCAGCAGTGAATCAGAAAACACTGAAGCTTTCTTT.

This clone was seen a handful of times. The chain recombines TRBV7-9 with TRBJ1-4; TRBD1 matches at 9 bases. The germline gives CDR1 SEHNR, CDR2 FQNEAQ (reference sequence). The CDR3 is made up of 14 amino acids. V dropped 3 bases and J dropped 5; count of bases not matched to a gene: 1. CDR3 residues: CASSFDRGNEKLFF. The CDR3 nucleotides read TGTGCCAGCAGCTTTGACAGGGGGAATGAAAAACTGTTTTTT.